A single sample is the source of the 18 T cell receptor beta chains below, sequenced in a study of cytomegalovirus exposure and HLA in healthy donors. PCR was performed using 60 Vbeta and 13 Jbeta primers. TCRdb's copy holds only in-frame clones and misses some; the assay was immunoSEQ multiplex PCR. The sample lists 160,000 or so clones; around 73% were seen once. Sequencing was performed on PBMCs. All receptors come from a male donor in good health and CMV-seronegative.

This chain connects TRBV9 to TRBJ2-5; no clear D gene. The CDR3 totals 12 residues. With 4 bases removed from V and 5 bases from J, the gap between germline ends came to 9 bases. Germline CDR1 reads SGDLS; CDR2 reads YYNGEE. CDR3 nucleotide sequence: TGTGCCAGCAGCCCTTCCGGGGAGACCCAGTACTTC. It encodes CASSPSGETQYF.

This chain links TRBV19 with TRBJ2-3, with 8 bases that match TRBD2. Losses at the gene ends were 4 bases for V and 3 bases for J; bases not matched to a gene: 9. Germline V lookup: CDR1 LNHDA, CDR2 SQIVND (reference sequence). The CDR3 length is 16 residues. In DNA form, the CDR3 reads TGTGCCAGTAGTACCGGGACTAGGGTTAGGACAGATACGCAGTATTTT. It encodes CASSTGTRVRTDTQYF.

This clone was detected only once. CDR3 loop: CASSLQMNTEAFF. The CDR3, as DNA: TGTGCCAGCAGCTTACAAATGAACACTGAAGCTTTCTTT. The J gene is TRBJ1-1, the V gene TRBV7-9, with D unresolved. Germline lookup yields CDR1 SEHNR and CDR2 FQNEAQ (reference sequence). Trimming shortened V by 2 bases and J by 0 bases, and 4 bases separated the two germline ends. The CDR3 spans 13 residues.

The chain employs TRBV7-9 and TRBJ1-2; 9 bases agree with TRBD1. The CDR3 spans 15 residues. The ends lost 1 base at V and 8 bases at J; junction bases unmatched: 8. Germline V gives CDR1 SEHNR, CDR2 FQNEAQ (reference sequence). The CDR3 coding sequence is TGTGCCAGCAGCTTAGGTACCGGGACAGGGTTAGGCTACACCTTC. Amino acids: CASSLGTGTGLGYTF.

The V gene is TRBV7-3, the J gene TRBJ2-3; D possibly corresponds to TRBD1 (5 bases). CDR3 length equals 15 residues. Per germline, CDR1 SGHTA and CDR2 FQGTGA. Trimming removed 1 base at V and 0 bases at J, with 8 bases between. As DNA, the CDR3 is TGTGCCAGCAGCTTAAGGGGCCTCAGCACAGATACGCAGTATTTT. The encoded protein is CASSLRGLSTDTQYF.

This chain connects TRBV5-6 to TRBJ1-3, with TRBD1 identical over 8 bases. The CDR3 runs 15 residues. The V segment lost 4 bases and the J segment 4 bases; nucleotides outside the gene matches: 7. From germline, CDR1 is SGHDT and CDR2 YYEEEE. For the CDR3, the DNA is TGTGCCAGCAGCCTAGGACAGGGTGGAGGAAACACCATATATTTT. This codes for CASSLGQGGGNTIYF.

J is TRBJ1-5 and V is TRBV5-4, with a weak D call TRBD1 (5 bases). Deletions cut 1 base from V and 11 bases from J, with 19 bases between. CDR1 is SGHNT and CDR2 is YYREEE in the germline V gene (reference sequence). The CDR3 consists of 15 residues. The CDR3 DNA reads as TGTGCCAGCAGCTTGCCCGGGACTCCCGAGGGGTCCCAGCATTTT. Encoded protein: CASSLPGTPEGSQHF.

As DNA, the CDR3 is TGTGCCAGCAGCCCTTACAGGGGGCGCTTCTACGAGCAGTACTTC. Residues: CASSPYRGRFYEQYF. The chain recombines TRBV7-6 with TRBJ2-7, with TRBD1 identical over 9 bases. Germline values: CDR1 SGHVS, CDR2 FNYEAQ. The CDR3 contains 15 residues. Trimming removed 5 bases from V and 3 bases from J; junction bases left unmatched: 8.

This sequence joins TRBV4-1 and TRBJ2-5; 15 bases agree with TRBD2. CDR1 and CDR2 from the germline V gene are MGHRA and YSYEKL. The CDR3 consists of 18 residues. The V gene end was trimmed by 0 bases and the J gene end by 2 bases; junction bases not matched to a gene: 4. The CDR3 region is CASSQDTGLAGGQETQYF. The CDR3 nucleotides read TGCGCCAGCAGCCAAGATACGGGACTAGCGGGGGGTCAAGAGACCCAGTACTTC.

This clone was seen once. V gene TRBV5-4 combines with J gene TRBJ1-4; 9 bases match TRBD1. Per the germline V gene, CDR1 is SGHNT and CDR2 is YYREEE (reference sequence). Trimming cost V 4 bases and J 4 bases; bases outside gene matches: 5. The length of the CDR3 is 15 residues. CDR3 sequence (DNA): TGTGCCAGCAGCCAACAGGGGGCGGGTAATGAAAAACTGTTTTTT. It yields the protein CASSQQGAGNEKLFF.

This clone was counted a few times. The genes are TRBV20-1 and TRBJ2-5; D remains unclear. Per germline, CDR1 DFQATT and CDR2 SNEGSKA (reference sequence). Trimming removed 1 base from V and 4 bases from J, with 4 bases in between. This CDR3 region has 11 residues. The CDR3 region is CSARAGETQYF. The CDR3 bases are TGCAGTGCTAGAGCCGGAGAGACCCAGTACTTC.

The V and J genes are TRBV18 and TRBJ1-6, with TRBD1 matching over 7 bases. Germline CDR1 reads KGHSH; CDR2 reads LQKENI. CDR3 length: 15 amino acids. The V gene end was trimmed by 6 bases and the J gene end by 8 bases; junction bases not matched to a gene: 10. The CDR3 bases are TGTGCCAGCTCCATCAACAGGGGCGAGGATTCACCCCTCCACTTT. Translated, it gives CASSINRGEDSPLHF.

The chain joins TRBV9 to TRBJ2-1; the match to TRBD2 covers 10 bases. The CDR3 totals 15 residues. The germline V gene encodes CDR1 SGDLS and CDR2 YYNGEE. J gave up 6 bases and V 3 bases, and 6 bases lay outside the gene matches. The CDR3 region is CASSAPSGSLNEQFF. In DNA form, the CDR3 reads TGTGCCAGCAGCGCTCCTAGCGGGAGCCTCAATGAGCAGTTCTTC. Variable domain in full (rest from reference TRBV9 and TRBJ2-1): DSGVTQTPKHLITATGQRVTLRCSPRSGDLSVYWYQQSLDQGLQFLIQYYNGEERAKGNILERFSAQQFPDLHSELNLSSLELGDSALYFCASSAPSGSLNEQFFGPGTRLTVL.

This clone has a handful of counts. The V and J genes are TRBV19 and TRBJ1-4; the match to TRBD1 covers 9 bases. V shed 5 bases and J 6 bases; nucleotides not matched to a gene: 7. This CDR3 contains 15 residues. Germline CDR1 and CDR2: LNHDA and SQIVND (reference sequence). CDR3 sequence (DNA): TGTGCCAGTAGTCTTCGGACAGGGGTGGATGAAAAACTGTTTTTT. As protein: CASSLRTGVDEKLFF.

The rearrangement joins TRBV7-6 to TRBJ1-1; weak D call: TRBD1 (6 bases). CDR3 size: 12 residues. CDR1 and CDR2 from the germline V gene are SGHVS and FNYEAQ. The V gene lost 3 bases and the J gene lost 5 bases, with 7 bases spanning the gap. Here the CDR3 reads CASSLRGTEAFF. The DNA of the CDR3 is TGTGCCAGCAGCTTGAGGGGGACTGAAGCTTTCTTT.

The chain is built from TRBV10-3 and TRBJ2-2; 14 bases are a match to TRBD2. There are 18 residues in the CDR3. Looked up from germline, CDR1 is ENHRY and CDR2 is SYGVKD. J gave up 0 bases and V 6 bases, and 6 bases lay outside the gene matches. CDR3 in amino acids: CAIRGTSGGGSNTGELFF. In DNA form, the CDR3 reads TGTGCCATCAGGGGGACTAGCGGGGGTGGGTCGAACACCGGGGAGCTGTTTTTT.

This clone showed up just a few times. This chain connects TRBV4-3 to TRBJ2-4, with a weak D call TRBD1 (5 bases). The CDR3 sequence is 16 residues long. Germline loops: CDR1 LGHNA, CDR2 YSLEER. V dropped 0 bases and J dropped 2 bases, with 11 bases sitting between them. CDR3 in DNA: TGCGCCAGCAGCCAAGATTGGCCAGGGACCAAAAACATTCAGTACTTC. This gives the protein CASSQDWPGTKNIQYF.

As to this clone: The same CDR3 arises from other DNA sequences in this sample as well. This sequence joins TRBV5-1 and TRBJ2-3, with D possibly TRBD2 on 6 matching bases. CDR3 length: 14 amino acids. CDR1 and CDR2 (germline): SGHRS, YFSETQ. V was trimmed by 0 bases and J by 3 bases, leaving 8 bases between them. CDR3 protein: CASSLAGATDTQYF. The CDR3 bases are TGCGCCAGCAGCTTGGCGGGAGCTACAGATACGCAGTATTTT.